The 11 T cell receptor beta chains below all came from one sample that was sequenced in a study of OX40 agonist ivuxolimab in advanced cancers. The table came from immunoSEQ multiplex PCR; TCRdb's copy has only in-frame clones and leaves some out. The sample lists approximately 90,000 clones, around 85% occurring once. Sequenced material: CD4+ or CD8+ T cells sorted from blood, taken in a trial of the OX40 agonist ivuxolimab. The receptor set was obtained from an adult with an advanced solid tumor such as melanoma, head and neck, liver or kidney cancer.

The chain couples TRBV4-2 to TRBJ2-1, with 7 bases fitting TRBD2. The CDR3 is 14 residues long. V shed 0 bases and J 9 bases; nucleotides not matched to a gene: 5. CDR1 is LGHNA and CDR2 is YNFKEQ in the germline V gene. This chain's CDR3 is CASSQEPGGGEQFF. CDR3 nucleotides: TGTGCCAGCAGCCAAGAGCCGGGAGGTGGTGAGCAGTTCTTC.

This sequence joins TRBV7-9 and TRBJ2-7; a weak D match, TRBD2 (5 bases). The V gene lost 5 bases and the J gene lost 5 bases, with 22 bases spanning the gap. The CDR3 is 16 residues long. From germline, CDR1 is SEHNR and CDR2 FQNEAQ (reference sequence). CDR3 sequence (DNA): TGTGCCAGCAGCCCCCGTCGCTTTAGCACGAGGGACGAGCAGTACTTC. It specifies CASSPRRFSTRDEQYF.

The chain is built from TRBV27 and TRBJ2-1; D is undetermined. CDR3 size: 15 residues. V lost 6 bases and J lost 5, with 17 bases in between. Germline V gene sequence: CDR1 MNHEY, CDR2 SMNVEV (reference sequence). The CDR3 loop reads CASSRLGLGNNEQFF. The DNA of the CDR3 is TGTGCCAGCAGCCGATTGGGTCTGGGGAACAATGAGCAGTTCTTC.

This clone was seen a few times. This chain joins TRBV6-4 and TRBJ2-3; D gene unclear. Germline V CDR1 and CDR2: MRHNA, SNTAGT. This CDR3 is built from 13 residues. The ends were cut back, 2 bases at V and 4 bases at J, with 7 bases in the middle. This chain's CDR3 is CASSDGESDTQYF. DNA of the CDR3: TGTGCCAGCAGTGACGGTGAATCAGATACGCAGTATTTT.

This chain joins TRBV7-2 and TRBJ2-1, with TRBD2 matching 10 bases. V shed 5 bases, J shed 5 bases, and the junction held 6 bases outside the gene matches. The CDR3 runs 15 residues. Germline V CDR1 and CDR2: SGHTA, FQGNSA. CDR3 loop: CASSPHGLADNEQFF. In DNA form, the CDR3 reads TGTGCCAGCAGCCCCCACGGACTAGCGGACAATGAGCAGTTCTTC.

The chain has TRBV14 and TRBJ2-3, with D tentatively TRBD1 (5 bases). V lost 4 bases to trimming and J lost 6 bases, with 20 bases between them. CDR3 length: 16 residues. Germline V lookup: CDR1 SGHDN, CDR2 FVKESK. CDR3 nucleotide sequence: TGTGCCAGCAGCCCCACGCTGGACGCCAGGGTGGATACGCAGTATTTT. Translated: CASSPTLDARVDTQYF.

This clone was recorded once. The chain combines TRBV4-1 with TRBJ2-1; TRBD2 aligns across 14 bases. Germline V gives CDR1 MGHRA, CDR2 YSYEKL. J lost 7 bases, V lost 4 bases, and 9 bases had no gene match. CDR3 size: 17 residues. CDR3 in amino acids: CASSPRLAGGHLNEQFF. The DNA of the CDR3 is TGCGCCAGCAGCCCGAGACTAGCGGGAGGGCATTTAAATGAGCAGTTCTTC.

The chain recombines TRBV13 with TRBJ2-3, with 8 bases identical to TRBD2. The germline V gene encodes CDR1 PRHDT and CDR2 FYEKMQ (reference sequence). The CDR3 extends over 15 amino acids. V shed 0 bases and J 1 base; nucleotides not matched to a gene: 0. CDR3 in DNA: TGTGCCAGCAGCTTAGGTAGCGGGGGCACAGATACGCAGTATTTT. Residues: CASSLGSGGTDTQYF.

This clone was seen only once. This chain joins TRBV27 and TRBJ2-1; TRBD1 matches 7 bases. The V gene end was trimmed by 6 bases and the J gene end by 7 bases; junction bases not matched to a gene: 12. The CDR3 runs 15 residues. The V gene's germline CDR1 is MNHEY and CDR2 SMNVEV (reference sequence). The CDR3 loop is CASRLTGIARNEQFF. In DNA, the CDR3 is TGTGCCAGCAGACTGACAGGGATAGCTAGGAATGAGCAGTTCTTC.

This chain links TRBV6-5 with TRBJ2-3; D is perhaps TRBD1 (6 bases). The CDR3 has 15 residues. Trimming took 6 bases from V and 0 from J, leaving 13 bases between them. From germline, CDR1 is MNHEY and CDR2 SVGAGI. For the CDR3, the DNA is TGTGCCAGCAGGGCCAGGGGCGCTAGCACAGATACGCAGTATTTT. Its protein is CASRARGASTDTQYF.

V gene TRBV28 combines with J gene TRBJ1-5; D perhaps matches TRBD1 (5 bases). Per the germline V gene, CDR1 is MDHEN and CDR2 is SYDVKM. Trimming left V 5 bases short and J 4 bases short, with 6 bases between. This CDR3 comprises 12 residues. The CDR3 spells CASSEGNQPQHF. The DNA of the CDR3 is TGTGCCAGCAGTGAGGGGAATCAGCCCCAGCATTTT.